This T cell receptor beta chain was captured by sequencing in a study of early T cells in non-severe SARS-CoV-2 infection. Findings of the study overall: Using VDJdb, the matching emphasized anti-spike CD8 responses while missing private and CD4 specificities.

This clonotype was detected many times. The target antigen is unknown. The CDR3 consists of 13 residues. Germline values: CDR1 MDHEN, CDR2 SYDVKM. V was trimmed by 11 bases and J by 0 bases, leaving 14 bases between them. Unique molecular identifiers (one per individual cDNA molecule) were attached. A single record per CDR3 protein comes from TCRdb applying MiXCR to the 5' RACE reads. The sample consists of about 76,000 distinct CDR3 sequences, over 9.5% of them appearing once. V is TRBV28 and J is TRBJ2-7; TRBD1 is a possible D gene (6 bases). The sequence derives from an adult who was a healthcare worker with PCR-confirmed SARS-CoV-2 infection or an uninfected control (not recorded which). The sample was whole blood. CDR3 region: CAARDRLSYEQYF. The CDR3 DNA follows: TGTGCCGCCCGCGACAGGCTCTCCTACGAGCAGTACTTC.